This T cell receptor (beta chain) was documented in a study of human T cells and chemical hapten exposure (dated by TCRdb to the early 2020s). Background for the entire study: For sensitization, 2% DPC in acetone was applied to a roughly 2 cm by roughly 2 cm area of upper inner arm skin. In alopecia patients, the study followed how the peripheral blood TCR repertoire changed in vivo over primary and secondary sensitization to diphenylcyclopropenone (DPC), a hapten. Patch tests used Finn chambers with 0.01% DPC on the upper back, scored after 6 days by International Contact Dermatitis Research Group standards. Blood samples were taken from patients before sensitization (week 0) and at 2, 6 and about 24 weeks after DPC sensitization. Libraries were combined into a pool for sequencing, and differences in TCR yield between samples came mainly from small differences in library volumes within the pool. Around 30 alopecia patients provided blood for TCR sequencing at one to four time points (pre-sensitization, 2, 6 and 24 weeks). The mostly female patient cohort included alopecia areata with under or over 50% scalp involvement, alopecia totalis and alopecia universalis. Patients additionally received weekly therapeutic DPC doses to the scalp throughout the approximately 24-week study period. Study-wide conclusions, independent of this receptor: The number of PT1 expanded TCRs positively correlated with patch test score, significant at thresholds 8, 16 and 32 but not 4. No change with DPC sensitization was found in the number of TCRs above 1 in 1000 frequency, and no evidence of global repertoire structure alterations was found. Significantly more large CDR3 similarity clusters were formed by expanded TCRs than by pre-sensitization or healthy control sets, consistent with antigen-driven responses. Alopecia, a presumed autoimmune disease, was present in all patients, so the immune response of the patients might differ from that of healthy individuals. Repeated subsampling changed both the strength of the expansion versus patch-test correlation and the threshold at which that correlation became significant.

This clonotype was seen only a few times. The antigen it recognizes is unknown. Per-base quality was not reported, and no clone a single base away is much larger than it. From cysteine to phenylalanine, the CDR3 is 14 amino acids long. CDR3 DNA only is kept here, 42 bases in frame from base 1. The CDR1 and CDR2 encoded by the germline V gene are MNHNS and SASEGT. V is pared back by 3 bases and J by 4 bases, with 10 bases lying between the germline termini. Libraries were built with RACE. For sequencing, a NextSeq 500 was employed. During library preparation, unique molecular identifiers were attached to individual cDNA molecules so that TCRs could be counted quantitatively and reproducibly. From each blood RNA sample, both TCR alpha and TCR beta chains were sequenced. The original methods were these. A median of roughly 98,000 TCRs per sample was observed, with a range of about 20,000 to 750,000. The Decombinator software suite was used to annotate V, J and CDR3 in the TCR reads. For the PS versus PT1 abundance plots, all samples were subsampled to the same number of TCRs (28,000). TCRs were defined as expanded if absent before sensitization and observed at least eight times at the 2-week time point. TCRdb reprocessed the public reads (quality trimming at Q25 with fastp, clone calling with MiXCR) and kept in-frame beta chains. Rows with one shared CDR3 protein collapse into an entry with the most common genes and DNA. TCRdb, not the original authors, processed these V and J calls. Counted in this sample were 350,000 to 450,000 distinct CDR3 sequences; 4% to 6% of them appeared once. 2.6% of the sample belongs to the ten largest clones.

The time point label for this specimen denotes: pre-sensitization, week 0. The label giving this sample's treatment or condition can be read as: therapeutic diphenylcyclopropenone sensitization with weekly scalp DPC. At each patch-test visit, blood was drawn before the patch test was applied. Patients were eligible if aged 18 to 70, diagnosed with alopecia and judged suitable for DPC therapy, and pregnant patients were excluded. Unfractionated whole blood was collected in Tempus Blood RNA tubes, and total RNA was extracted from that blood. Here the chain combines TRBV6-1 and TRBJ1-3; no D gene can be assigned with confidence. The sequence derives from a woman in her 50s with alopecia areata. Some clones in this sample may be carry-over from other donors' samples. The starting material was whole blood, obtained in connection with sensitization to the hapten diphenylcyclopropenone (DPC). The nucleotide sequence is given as TGTGCCAGCAGTGAGGGATTTCGCGGAAACACCATATATTTT. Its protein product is CASSEGFRGNTIYF.